A single sample gave rise to the 16 T cell receptor beta chains below, sequenced in a study of cytomegalovirus exposure and HLA in healthy donors (dated by TCRdb to 2016 to 2017). Libraries came from the immunoSEQ multiplex PCR assay. For the multiplex PCR, a mixture combining 60 forward primers for TCR Vbeta segments and 13 reverse primers for TCR Jbeta segments was used. This immuneACCESS table, as held by TCRdb, lists in-frame sequences with V and J called but not all clones. Of the missing ones, under half trace to an unresolved V gene in checked studies; the others have no known cause. This sample holds 50,000 or so clones; approximately 71% were observed only once. The ten largest account for roughly 35% of the sample. What was sequenced was PBMCs. Receptors were obtained from a man aged 40-49 years in good health and CMV-seropositive.

This chain joins TRBV9 and TRBJ1-1; no definite D call. Trimming cost V 0 bases and J 3 bases, with 18 bases left between them. CDR3 length: 17 amino acids. CDR1 SGDLS and CDR2 YYNGEE come from the germline V gene. The CDR3 DNA reads as TGTGCCAGCAGCGTAGCTCAGGTGAACAGACCGTACACTGAAGCTTTCTTT. Amino acid sequence: CASSVAQVNRPYTEAFF.

The chain joins TRBV5-1 to TRBJ2-3; a possible D gene is TRBD2 (5 bases). In germline, CDR1 is SGHRS, CDR2 YFSETQ. The V gene lost 3 bases and the J gene lost 6 bases, with 11 bases spanning the gap. This CDR3 is built from 13 residues. CDR3 loop: CASSSPGEDTQYF. As DNA, the CDR3 is TGCGCCAGCAGCTCCCCCGGGGAGGATACGCAGTATTTT.

The CDR3 DNA is TGTGCCAGCAGCCAGGACAGGGTTAATGAAAAACTGTTTTTT. The encoded protein is CASSQDRVNEKLFF. This rearrangement joins TRBV7-9 to TRBJ1-4; 8 nucleotides align to TRBD1. Germline V gene lookup returns CDR1 SEHNR and CDR2 FQNEAQ (reference sequence). The junction had 3 bases not matched to a gene; V was cut back by 5 bases and J by 4 bases. The CDR3 is 14 amino acids.

This sequence joins TRBV7-2 and TRBJ1-2; possible D gene TRBD1, 5 bases. This CDR3 has 17 amino acids. The germline V gene encodes CDR1 SGHTA and CDR2 FQGNSA. V shed 1 base and J shed 2 bases, with 17 bases lying between them. In nucleotides, the CDR3 is TGTGCCAGCAGCTTAGATAAAGAGGCAGGGCTCAACTATGGCTACACCTTC. Amino acids: CASSLDKEAGLNYGYTF. The full variable domain, completed using reference TRBV7-2 and TRBJ1-2, is GAGVSQSPSNKVTEKGKDVELRCDPISGHTALYWYRQSLGQGLEFLIYFQGNSAPDKSGLPSDRFSAERTGGSVSTLTIQRTQQEDSAVYLCASSLDKEAGLNYGYTFGSGTRLTVV.

The CDR3 loop is CASSLAFSNQPQHF. CDR3 nucleotide sequence: TGTGCCAGTAGTTTGGCCTTTAGCAATCAGCCCCAGCATTTT. The J gene is TRBJ1-5, the V gene TRBV19, with unresolved D. Trimming shortened V by 5 bases and J by 0 bases, and 8 bases separated the two germline ends. Per the germline V gene, CDR1 is LNHDA and CDR2 is SQIVND (reference sequence). The CDR3 covers 14 residues.

This chain links TRBV15 with TRBJ1-2; TRBD1 aligns across 7 bases. Germline CDR1 and CDR2: LNHNV and YYDKDF (reference sequence). Germline trimming cut 5 bases from V and 6 bases from J; bases unmatched to any gene: 6. CDR3 size: 13 residues. The CDR3 DNA sequence: TGTGCCACCAGCCTAGACAGGGAGGATGGCTACACCTTC. It is translated as CATSLDREDGYTF.

The chain is built from TRBV2 and TRBJ1-1; 9 bases line up with TRBD1. Germline CDR1 reads SNHLY; CDR2 reads FYNNEI. This CDR3 comprises 13 residues. The V segment lost 5 bases and the J segment 11 bases; nucleotides outside the gene matches: 9. The CDR3 sequence is CASSYLTGGKAFF. Written as DNA, the CDR3 is TGTGCCAGCAGTTACCTGACAGGGGGGAAGGCTTTCTTT.

V is TRBV19 and J is TRBJ1-1; D may be TRBD1 (6 bases). This CDR3 is built from 17 residues. V was clipped by 4 bases and J by 4 bases, with 22 bases between them. CDR1 and CDR2 from the germline V gene are LNHDA and SQIVND (reference sequence). As DNA, the CDR3 is TGTGCCAGTAGTACCCTCGCCACACAGGGATGGATCACTGAAGCTTTCTTT. It encodes CASSTLATQGWITEAFF.

In the case of this clone: One junction end disagrees with the germline gene, perhaps due to a read error. In DNA, the CDR3 is TGTGCCAGCAGTAACAGGGGGGAGTCCTACGAGCAGTACTTC. Translation: CASSNRGESYEQYF. V usage is TRBV19 and J usage is TRBJ2-7, with TRBD1 matching 8 bases. CDR1 and CDR2 (germline): LNHDA, SQIVND (reference sequence). CDR3 length: 14 residues.

V usage is TRBV19 and J usage is TRBJ2-7, with D unresolved. Germline V CDR1 and CDR2: LNHDA, SQIVND (reference sequence). The CDR3 is made up of 13 amino acids. Trimming cost V 6 bases and J 5 bases, with 14 bases left between them. The CDR3 DNA reads TGTGCCAGTAGCCCCCCCCGAGGCCACGAGCAGTACTTC. This gives the protein CASSPPRGHEQYF.

This rearrangement joins TRBV7-3 to TRBJ1-2; D unclear. The germline gives CDR1 SGHTA, CDR2 FQGTGA. The CDR3 has 13 residues. Between the trimmed V and J ends, which lost 1 base and 7 bases, there was a span of 10 bases. The CDR3 DNA sequence: TGTGCCAGCAGCTTAAGCCCGACAACTGGCTACACCTTC. This codes for CASSLSPTTGYTF.

The rearrangement links TRBV6-5 to TRBJ1-2, with a tentative D call TRBD1 (5 bases). V was clipped by 2 bases and J by 8 bases, with 15 bases between them. The CDR3 contains 14 residues. CDR1 is MNHEY and CDR2 is SVGAGI in the germline V gene. The CDR3 sequence is CASSYIGGRRGYTF. DNA of the CDR3: TGTGCCAGCAGTTACATCGGGGGGAGGCGGGGCTACACCTTC.

This chain uses TRBV5-6 with TRBJ2-5; TRBD2 matches at 12 bases. Germline V gene data show CDR1 as SGHDT and CDR2 as YYEEEE. The length of the CDR3 is 15 residues. Trimming at V came to 3 bases and at J to 1 base, leaving 1 base not matched to a gene. The CDR3 sequence is CASSSSGGGQETQYF. CDR3 nucleotides: TGTGCCAGCAGCTCTAGCGGGGGGGGCCAAGAGACCCAGTACTTC.

This sequence joins TRBV9 and TRBJ1-1; D gene unclear. CDR3 length equals 12 residues. Germline-derived CDR1 and CDR2 are SGDLS and YYNGEE. Trimming took off 3 bases at V and 5 bases at J, with 8 bases between the two ends. CDR3 coding DNA: TGTGCCAGCAGCGGTTTGTCGACTGAAGCTTTCTTT. This gives the protein CASSGLSTEAFF.

The sample holds a few counts of this clone. The chain joins TRBV5-1 to TRBJ1-2, with D possibly matching TRBD1 (5 bases). V lost 6 bases to trimming and J lost 1 base, with 13 bases between them. The CDR3 loop spans 14 amino acids. CDR1 is SGHRS and CDR2 is YFSETQ in the germline V gene. CDR3 sequence (DNA): TGCGCCAGCAAAACAGGTGGAGTTAACTATGGCTACACCTTC. Amino acid sequence: CASKTGGVNYGYTF.

V is TRBV6-5 and J is TRBJ1-1, with D unresolved. Trimming took off 2 bases at V and 3 bases at J, with 7 bases between the two ends. Germline loops: CDR1 MNHEY, CDR2 SVGAGI. The CDR3 consists of 13 residues. The CDR3 nucleotides are TGTGCCAGCAGTTACGACGGGGACACTGAAGCTTTCTTT. This gives the protein CASSYDGDTEAFF.